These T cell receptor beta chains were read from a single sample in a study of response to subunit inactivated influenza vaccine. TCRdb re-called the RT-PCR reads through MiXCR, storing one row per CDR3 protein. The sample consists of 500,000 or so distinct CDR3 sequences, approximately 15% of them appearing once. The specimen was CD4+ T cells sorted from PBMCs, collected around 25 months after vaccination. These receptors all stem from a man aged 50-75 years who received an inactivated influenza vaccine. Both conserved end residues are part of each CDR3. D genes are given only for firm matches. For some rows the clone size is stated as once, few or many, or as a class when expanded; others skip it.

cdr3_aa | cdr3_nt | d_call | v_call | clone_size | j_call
CASSPPGSLVGYGYTF | TGTGCCAGCAGCCCGCCGGGTTCCCTTGTCGGCTATGGCTACACCTTC | NA | TRBV7-2 | few | TRBJ1-2
CASSSGGSSYEQYF | TGCGCCAGCAGTAGCGGGGGAAGCTCCTACGAGCAGTACTTC | TRBD2 | TRBV10-2 | NA | TRBJ2-7
CASSLSGGFRSYNEQFF | TGTGCCAGCAGCTTATCCGGCGGGTTCCGCTCCTACAATGAGCAGTTCTTC | NA | TRBV7-2 | NA | TRBJ2-1
CASRLQVDYGYTF | TGTGCCAGCAGACTACAGGTCGACTATGGCTACACCTTC | NA | TRBV6-2/TRBV6-3 | few | TRBJ1-2
CASSSRRDNEQFF | TGTGCCAGCAGCTCCCGGAGGGACAATGAGCAGTTCTTC | NA | TRBV6-2/TRBV6-3 | few | TRBJ2-1
CSARRGGVTDTQYF | TGCAGTGCAAGAAGGGGTGGGGTCACAGATACGCAGTATTTT | NA | TRBV20-1 | NA | TRBJ2-3
CASSQEGKDQPQHF | TGCGCCAGCAGCCAAGAAGGGAAAGATCAGCCCCAGCATTTT | NA | TRBV4-3 | NA | TRBJ1-5
CASSLFAGGGVEQFF | TGTGCCAGCAGTTTATTTGCGGGGGGGGGCGTTGAGCAGTTCTTC | TRBD2 | TRBV28 | few | TRBJ2-1
CASSQGPAGYGYTF | TGTGCCAGCAGCCAAGGCCCGGCGGGGTATGGCTACACCTTC | NA | TRBV3-1 | few | TRBJ1-2
CASSSEGSGRHTYNEQFF | TGTGCCAGCAGCTCGGAGGGTAGCGGGAGGCATACCTACAATGAGCAGTTCTTC | TRBD2 | TRBV9 | few | TRBJ2-1
CSARDPSDGPQHF | TGCAGTGCTAGAGATCCGAGCGACGGGCCCCAGCATTTT | NA | TRBV20-1 | NA | TRBJ1-5
CASSLWRGRGNTGELFF | TGTGCCAGCAGTTTATGGCGGGGCCGGGGGAACACCGGGGAGCTGTTTTTT | NA | TRBV12-3/TRBV12-4 | few | TRBJ2-2
CASSQEGTSGDTQYF | TGCGCCAGCAGCCAAGAGGGTACTAGCGGGGATACGCAGTATTTT | TRBD2 | TRBV4-3 | NA | TRBJ2-3
CASSLVAGANVLTF | TGCGCCAGCAGCTTGGTGGCTGGGGCCAACGTCCTGACTTTC | NA | TRBV5-1 | many | TRBJ2-6
CASSHPGTYEQYF | TGTGCCAGCAGCCACCCCGGGACATACGAGCAGTACTTC | NA | TRBV4-2 | NA | TRBJ2-7
CASSYSGGLAFF | TGTGCCAGCAGTTACTCAGGTGGACTGGCTTTCTTT | NA | TRBV6-2/TRBV6-3 | few | TRBJ1-1
CSARDLTSGSSYEQYF | TGCAGTGCTAGAGATCTCACGAGCGGGAGCTCCTACGAGCAGTACTTC | TRBD2 | TRBV20-1 | many | TRBJ2-7
CASSLVSGNTFF | TGTGCCAGCAGTTTAGTGTCAGGGAATACCTTCTTT | NA | TRBV28 | few | TRBJ1-1
CATSAERDYGYTF | TGTGCCACCTCAGCCGAGCGTGACTATGGCTACACCTTC | NA | TRBV10-3 | NA | TRBJ1-2
CAIAGTSGRFYEQYF | TGTGCCATTGCCGGGACTAGCGGGAGGTTCTACGAGCAGTACTTC | TRBD2 | TRBV6-2/TRBV6-3 | NA | TRBJ2-7
CASSQETVPDTQYF | TGCGCCAGCAGCCAAGAAACCGTACCAGATACGCAGTATTTT | NA | TRBV4-3 | few | TRBJ2-3
CASSSRGQGNYGYTF | TGTGCCAGCAGTAGCCGAGGACAGGGAAACTATGGCTACACCTTC | TRBD1 | TRBV12-3/TRBV12-4 | NA | TRBJ1-2
CASRKTSQRETQYF | TGTGCCAGCAGGAAAACTAGCCAAAGGGAGACCCAGTACTTC | NA | TRBV2 | many | TRBJ2-5
CASSEDPVETQYF | TGCGCCAGCAGTGAGGACCCGGTAGAGACCCAGTACTTC | NA | TRBV10-1 | many | TRBJ2-5
CASSERTRVSHF | TGTGCCAGCAGCGAGAGGACCCGGGTGTCGCACTTC | NA | TRBV21-1 | NA | TRBJ2-4
CASSSAGRYEQYF | TGTGCCAGCAGTTCAGCGGGTCGCTACGAGCAGTACTTC | NA | TRBV6-2/TRBV6-3 | few | TRBJ2-7
CASSYGARVGDTQYF | TGTGCCAGCAGTTACGGCGCCCGGGTCGGGGATACGCAGTATTTT | NA | TRBV6-2/TRBV6-3 | NA | TRBJ2-3
CASSTDRAREQYF | TGTGCCAGCAGTACCGACAGGGCGAGGGAGCAGTACTTC | TRBD1 | TRBV7-9 | NA | TRBJ2-7
CASSQASGGSGYTF | TGTGCCAGCAGCCAAGCCTCGGGTGGGAGTGGCTACACCTTC | NA | TRBV4-2 | few | TRBJ1-2
CASSKRTARSGNEAFF | TGTGCCAGCAGCAAGAGGACAGCCAGGTCGGGGAATGAAGCTTTCTTT | NA | TRBV7-2 | NA | TRBJ1-1
CASSQERADYTGELFF | TGTGCCAGCAGCCAAGAAAGGGCCGACTACACCGGGGAGCTGTTTTTT | NA | TRBV4-2 | few | TRBJ2-2
CASSLGTSGLGETQYF | TGTGCCAGCAGTCTCGGGACTAGCGGGTTAGGAGAGACCCAGTACTTC | TRBD2 | TRBV12-3/TRBV12-4 | NA | TRBJ2-5
CASSPLGGQPQHF | TGCGCCAGCAGCCCTTTGGGGGGGCAGCCCCAGCATTTT | NA | TRBV5-1 | NA | TRBJ1-5
CASSQAWGSNEQFF | TGTGCCAGCAGCCAAGCGTGGGGGAGTAATGAGCAGTTCTTC | NA | TRBV3-1 | few | TRBJ2-1
CASSLRIHYEQYF | TGTGCCAGCAGTTTAAGGATCCACTACGAGCAGTACTTC | NA | TRBV12-3/TRBV12-4 | few | TRBJ2-7
CASSSSGAGWSYEQYF | TGTGCCAGCAGCTCAAGCGGTGCGGGGTGGAGCTACGAGCAGTACTTC | NA | TRBV7-2 | NA | TRBJ2-7
CASSTGLAGDLAKNIQYF | TGTGCCAGCAGCACGGGACTAGCGGGGGACCTAGCCAAAAACATTCAGTACTTC | TRBD2 | TRBV13 | NA | TRBJ2-4
CASSLAGSTGEQYF | TGTGCCAGCAGTTTAGCGGGGTCGACGGGAGAGCAGTACTTC | TRBD2 | TRBV6-5 | few | TRBJ2-7
CSVLSDSNQPQHF | TGCAGCGTTTTATCTGATAGCAATCAGCCCCAGCATTTT | NA | TRBV29-1 | NA | TRBJ1-5
CASSPDGPVAKNIQYF | TGTGCCAGCTCACCGGACGGCCCCGTAGCCAAAAACATTCAGTACTTC | NA | TRBV18 | few | TRBJ2-4
CSVVGGGLAGVLEQFF | TGCAGCGTTGTGGGCGGGGGACTAGCGGGAGTCCTTGAGCAGTTCTTC | TRBD2 | TRBV29-1 | few | TRBJ2-1
CASSIRDGSSYEQYF | TGTGCCAGCAGCATCCGGGACGGATCATCCTACGAGCAGTACTTC | NA | TRBV7-2 | NA | TRBJ2-7
CASSPGTSLSYEQYF | TGCGCCAGCAGCCCCGGGACATCCCTCTCCTACGAGCAGTACTTC | NA | TRBV5-1 | few | TRBJ2-7
CSVEFVAGVETQYF | TGCAGCGTTGAATTCGTAGCGGGGGTTGAGACCCAGTACTTC | TRBD2 | TRBV29-1 | NA | TRBJ2-5
CASSSGDTNTGELFF | TGTGCCAGCAGCTCAGGGGATACGAACACCGGGGAGCTGTTTTTT | NA | TRBV12-3/TRBV12-4 | few | TRBJ2-2
CASREAGTGREAFF | TGTGCCAGCAGAGAAGCCGGGACAGGGCGTGAAGCTTTCTTT | TRBD1 | TRBV12-3/TRBV12-4 | NA | TRBJ1-1
CASSLAGLLYNEQFF | TGTGCCAGCAGCTTGGCGGGACTCCTCTACAATGAGCAGTTCTTC | NA | TRBV11-1 | few | TRBJ2-1
CASSSDRGGYTF | TGCGCCAGCAGCTCGGACAGGGGTGGCTACACCTTC | TRBD1 | TRBV5-1 | many | TRBJ1-2
CASSQDVRSNTEAFF | TGCGCCAGCAGCCAAGACGTACGGAGTAACACTGAAGCTTTCTTT | NA | TRBV4-1 | NA | TRBJ1-1
CASRLDRQETQYF | TGTGCCAGCAGGTTGGACAGACAAGAGACCCAGTACTTC | NA | TRBV28 | once | TRBJ2-5
CAISGRTSGQETQYF | TGTGCCATCAGTGGAAGGACTAGCGGTCAAGAGACCCAGTACTTC | TRBD2 | TRBV10-3 | few | TRBJ2-5
CASSSGLAGNNEQFF | TGTGCCAGCAGTTCCGGACTAGCGGGAAACAATGAGCAGTTCTTC | TRBD2 | TRBV7-3 | NA | TRBJ2-1
CSAKASGGNEQFF | TGCAGTGCTAAGGCTAGCGGGGGCAATGAGCAGTTCTTC | TRBD2 | TRBV20-1 | NA | TRBJ2-1
CSARLGQYTEAFF | TGCAGTGCTCGACTGGGACAGTACACTGAAGCTTTCTTT | TRBD1 | TRBV20-1 | NA | TRBJ1-1
CATSGRLGGGGQETQYF | TGTGCCACCAGCGGCCGGCTTGGGGGAGGCGGGCAAGAGACCCAGTACTTC | NA | TRBV15 | NA | TRBJ2-5
CASSLIRGTSRETQYF | TGTGCCAGCAGCCTTATCCGTGGGACTAGCAGGGAGACCCAGTACTTC | TRBD2 | TRBV3-1 | few | TRBJ2-5
CATGQASSYEQYF | TGTGCCACCGGACAGGCTAGCTCCTACGAGCAGTACTTC | TRBD1 | TRBV10-3 | NA | TRBJ2-7